This is a list of T cell receptor beta chains from one sample in a study of blood T cell repertoires in COVID-19. Profiled with immunoSEQ multiplex PCR; TCRdb holds only in-frame clones, not every one. The sample lists roughly 500,000 clones, approximately 89% occurring once. The sample taken for sequencing was peripheral blood. Receptors originate from a man in his late teens or twenties with COVID-19, enrolled during active disease. The CDR3 runs from the conserved cysteine through the conserved F or W. Each record gives: clone size, J gene, V gene, D gene, CDR3 protein, CDR3 DNA. The D gene is left open where the match is weak. Clone size, where shown, is once, few, many, or a class for clones that have expanded.

>NA|TRBJ1-2|TRBV15|NA
CATSSGEFLGYTF
TGTGCCACCAGCAGCGGGGAGTTTCTTGGCTACACCTTC
>NA|TRBJ2-2|TRBV5-1|TRBD2
CASKAGVGVRIANTGELFF
TGCGCCAGCAAAGCGGGGGTCGGGGTGCGGATCGCGAACACCGGGGAGCTGTTTTTT
>NA|TRBJ2-1|TRBV27|NA
CASSFVADRNNEQFF
TGTGCCAGCAGTTTCGTAGCAGATAGGAACAATGAGCAGTTCTTC
>NA|TRBJ1-2|TRBV27|TRBD1
CASSYRGQGGGYTF
TGTGCCAGCAGTTACCGGGGACAGGGAGGAGGCTACACCTTC
>once|TRBJ2-7|TRBV14|TRBD1
CASSAQDRVFYEQYF
TGTGCCAGCAGCGCCCAAGACAGGGTCTTTTACGAGCAGTACTTC
>once|TRBJ2-3|TRBV24-1|NA
CATSRGLQGDTQYF
TGTGCCACCAGTCGGGGATTGCAGGGGGATACGCAGTATTTT
>NA|TRBJ2-1|TRBV13|TRBD1
CASSYYRGNEQFF
TGTGCCAGCAGCTATTACAGGGGAAATGAGCAGTTCTTC
>NA|TRBJ2-1|TRBV24-1|NA
CATKGRSGNEQFF
TGTGCCACCAAGGGGCGGTCCGGCAATGAGCAGTTCTTC
>NA|TRBJ2-7|TRBV7-8|TRBD2
CASSLNLGLVYEQYF
TGTGCCAGCAGCTTAAATCTGGGACTAGTCTACGAGCAGTACTTC
>NA|TRBJ2-5|TRBV3-1/TRBV3-2|TRBD1
CASSQRTGPETQYF
TGTGCCAGCAGCCAACGGACAGGCCCCGAGACCCAGTACTTC